One and the same sample provided the 23 T cell receptor beta chains below, sequenced in a study of read filtering for tumor transcriptome and immune sequencing. Molecular barcoded adaptors covering alpha/delta and beta/gamma chains were used on 400 to 450 ng RNA. TCRdb passed the reads through MiXCR, listing each CDR3 protein once. The profile shows tens of thousands of distinct CDR3 sequences, roughly an eighth of them singletons. Sequencing was done on a sample of a population of CD138-negative cells sorted from bone marrow. The receptors stem from a donor aged 40 or older with multiple myeloma.

This clonotype was found many times. The J gene is TRBJ2-5, the V gene TRBV7-9; perhaps TRBD1 as D (5 bases). This CDR3 contains 15 residues. The V and J ends lost 4 bases and 4 bases respectively, with 16 bases between them. Germline V CDR1 and CDR2: SEHNR, FQNEAQ (reference sequence). CDR3 residues: CASSSLREKRETQYF. Here the CDR3 DNA reads TGTGCCAGCAGCTCTCTCAGGGAAAAACGAGAGACCCAGTACTTC.

As to this clonotype: A much larger clone differs by one base, so this may be a read error. J is TRBJ1-4 and V is TRBV28; D is ambiguous. Per germline, CDR1 MDHEN and CDR2 SYDVKM. This CDR3 contains 11 residues. This CDR3 is CASRGGRKLSF. CDR3 bases: TGTGCCAGCAGGGGCGGCCGAAAACTGTCTTTT.

V gene TRBV6-1 combines with J gene TRBJ2-2; TRBD1 or TRBD2 may be the D gene (5 bases each). Trimming removed 8 bases from V and 3 bases from J, with 7 bases in between. The length of the CDR3 is 12 residues. In germline, CDR1 is MNHNS, CDR2 SASEGT. CDR3 sequence reads: CASQGDTGELFF. CDR3 nucleotide sequence: TGTGCCAGCCAGGGAGACACCGGGGAGCTGTTTTTT.

This clonotype showed up many times. The genes are TRBV5-1 and TRBJ2-5; 7 bases are shared with TRBD2. Germline V gives CDR1 SGHRS, CDR2 YFSETQ. J gave up 5 bases and V 2 bases, and 6 bases lay outside the gene matches. The CDR3 runs 14 residues. The CDR3 spells CASSLCGGLETQYF. The CDR3, as DNA: TGCGCCAGCAGCTTATGCGGGGGATTGGAGACCCAGTACTTC.

This clonotype has at least ten counts. This chain uses TRBV28 with TRBJ2-1; 11 positions match TRBD2. V trimming: 1 base; J trimming: 13 bases; junction bases outside the gene matches: 18. CDR3 size: 18 residues. From germline, CDR1 is MDHEN and CDR2 SYDVKM. The CDR3, as DNA: TGTGCCAGCAGTTTATTAACTAGCGGGGGAGCTTTTCTAGACCCACAGTTCTTC. Its protein product is CASSLLTSGGAFLDPQFF.

In this sample, this clonotype turned up many times. The chain employs TRBV7-9 and TRBJ1-2; D gene uncertain. Germline CDR1 SEHNR, CDR2 FQNEAQ (reference sequence). This CDR3 has 16 residues. V was cut by 4 bases and J by 2 bases, with 17 bases left in between. The CDR3 reads CASSSTSALANYGYTF. The CDR3 DNA reads TGTGCCAGCAGCTCAACATCGGCACTAGCAAACTATGGCTACACCTTC. The full variable domain, in which reference TRBV7-9 and TRBJ1-2 provide the parts outside the CDR3, is DTGVSQNPRHKITKRGQNVTFRCDPISEHNRLYWYRQTLGQGPEFLTYFQNEAQLEKSRLLSDRFSAERPKGSFSTLEIQRTEQGDSAMYLCASSSTSALANYGYTFGSGTRLTVV.

This clonotype was observed many times. The chain combines TRBV20-1 with TRBJ2-7, with D perhaps matching TRBD1 (5 bases). Germline lookup yields CDR1 DFQATT and CDR2 SNEGSKA (reference sequence). This CDR3 is 14 amino acids long. Trimming removed 6 bases at V and 0 bases at J, with 15 bases between. For the CDR3, the DNA is TGCAGTGCAAGGAAGGACAAAAGCTCCTACGAGCAGTACTTC. Its translation: CSARKDKSSYEQYF.

This clonotype was counted many times. V and J are TRBV4-3 and TRBJ2-2; the D gene is possibly TRBD2 (6 bases). Between the trimmed V and J ends, which lost 0 bases and 3 bases, there was a span of 11 bases. The CDR3 has 16 residues. The germline V gene has CDR1 LGHNA and CDR2 YSLEER. DNA for the CDR3: TGCGCCAGCAGCCAAGATCGACTAGATTACACCGGGGAGCTGTTTTTT. Encoded protein: CASSQDRLDYTGELFF.

This clonotype was seen a handful of times. This sequence joins TRBV23-1 and TRBJ2-7; perhaps TRBD1 as D (6 bases). TRBV23-1 is treated as an ORF (open reading frame) with a function not yet certain. This CDR3 comprises 14 residues. V shed 3 bases and J shed 5 bases, with 14 bases lying between them. The CDR3: CASSQLRGGDEQYF. CDR3 DNA sequence: TGCGCCAGCAGTCAGTTACGAGGGGGTGACGAGCAGTACTTC.

Turning to this clonotype: A much larger clonotype is one base distant, so this may be a read error. The V and J genes are TRBV12-3 or TRBV12-4 and TRBJ2-1; perhaps TRBD2 as D (6 bases). The CDR3 has 15 amino acids. The CDR3 bases are TGTGCCAGCACCCAGGGAGGAGGGACCTCCAATGTGCAGTTCTTC. Its translation: CASTQGGGTSNVQFF.

Remarks on this clonotype: A much larger clone sits a single nucleotide away, making a read error possible. The chain links TRBV19 to TRBJ2-7; D is uncertain. Per the germline V gene, CDR1 is LNHDA and CDR2 is SQIVND (reference sequence). This CDR3 region has 15 residues. V was pared by 4 bases and J by 3 bases, with 16 bases between. This chain's CDR3 is CASSTAVGRSYEQYF. The CDR3 bases are TGTGCCAGTAGTACAGCAGTGGGCAGAAGCTACGAGCAGTACTTC.

The V call is TRBV4-1, the J call TRBJ2-1, with 10 bases fitting TRBD2. Per the germline V gene, CDR1 is MGHRA and CDR2 is YSYEKL. CDR3 length: 16 residues. The DNA for the CDR3 is TGCGTCATCAGCAACATAAGGACTAGCGGCTACAATGAGCAGTTCTTC. Translated: CVISNIRTSGYNEQFF.

Ten or more counts support this clonotype. The chain links TRBV6-2 or TRBV6-3 to TRBJ1-1; 7 bases match TRBD1. The J segment lost 3 bases and the V segment lost 6 bases, leaving 7 bases of the junction unmatched. The CDR3 totals 14 residues. Germline lookup yields CDR1 MNHEY and CDR2 SVGEGT. In DNA form, the CDR3 reads TGTGCCAGCAGAGCGCCACAGGGGCACACTGAAGCTTTCTTT. Translated, it gives CASRAPQGHTEAFF.

This clonotype was seen at least ten times. The V call is TRBV6-5, the J call TRBJ1-5; tentatively, D is TRBD1 (5 bases). Trimming left V 3 bases short and J 12 bases short, with 27 bases between. CDR3 size: 17 residues. CDR1 and CDR2 from the germline V gene are MNHEY and SVGAGI. DNA for the CDR3: TGTGCCAGCAGTTATAGGTTCGGTTCCAGGCGGACACTAAGCCAGCATTTT. It translates to CASSYRFGSRRTLSQHF.

The table lists this clonotype with many counts. The rearrangement links TRBV2 to TRBJ1-2, with D perhaps TRBD1 (5 bases). The CDR3 loop spans 12 amino acids. Germline V gives CDR1 SNHLY, CDR2 FYNNEI. V lost 4 bases and J lost 7, with 10 bases in between. DNA of the CDR3: TGTGCCAGCAGTGTGAGGGACTCTGGCTACACCTTC. It specifies CASSVRDSGYTF.

The chain links TRBV3-1 to TRBJ2-5; either TRBD1 or TRBD2 may supply D (5 bases each). Germline CDR1 and CDR2: LGHDT and YNNKEL (reference sequence). Trimming left V 5 bases short and J 5 bases short, with 15 bases between. This CDR3 is 14 amino acids long. The CDR3 region is CASSVNRGAETQYF. The CDR3 DNA follows: TGTGCCAGCAGCGTTAACAGAGGGGCGGAGACCCAGTACTTC.

This clonotype came up many times. The chain recombines TRBV28 with TRBJ2-3; D is perhaps TRBD2 (7 bases). Trimming pared 7 bases from V and 0 bases from J, leaving 14 bases between. CDR3 length: 15 residues. Germline assignment: CDR1 MDHEN and CDR2 SYDVKM. The CDR3 DNA follows: TGTGCCAGCACGGGGGGCAGCGGGAGCACAGATACGCAGTATTTT. Its protein product is CASTGGSGSTDTQYF.

This clonotype was picked up many times. The chain has TRBV20-1 and TRBJ2-7; the D gene is possibly TRBD2 (5 bases). Germline V gene data show CDR1 as DFQATT and CDR2 as SNEGSKA (reference sequence). The V end was cut by 6 bases, the J end by 6 bases, with 15 bases between. This CDR3 has 12 amino acids. The CDR3 coding sequence is TGCAGTGCCTCGTATAGGGAGACCGAGCAGTACTTC. It translates to CSASYRETEQYF.

This clonotype showed up many times. Since no conserved phenylalanine or tryptophan closes the CDR3, a read error is the likely cause. No DNA is shown, since the ends of the CDR3 on it are uncertain; the CDR3 is the one TCRdb lists. The chain couples TRBV28 to TRBJ2-7; TRBD1, as called in the table, went unchecked against the DNA. CDR1 and CDR2 (germline): MDHEN, SYDVKM. With termini counted, the CDR3 has 10 amino acids. Here the CDR3 reads CASSQTGHWL.

This clonotype was seen repeatedly, ten times or more. The chain couples TRBV21-1 to TRBJ2-2; the table assigns TRBD1, which was not confirmed against the DNA. TRBV21-1 is listed as a pseudogene. The CDR3 runs 18 residues. In nucleotides, the CDR3 is TGTGCCAGCAGCAAATCCGAGCCCCTAGGGGTACACACCGGGGAGCTGTTTTTT. Translated, it gives CASSKSEPLGVHTGELFF.

This clonotype was detected many times. The V gene is TRBV5-1, the J gene TRBJ2-7; D uncertain. CDR3 length: 14 residues. CDR1 SGHRS and CDR2 YFSETQ come from the germline V gene. V was shortened by 0 bases and J by 5 bases, with 12 bases between the two germline ends. The CDR3 loop is CASSLGQYRDEQYF. CDR3 in DNA: TGCGCCAGCAGCTTGGGGCAATACCGGGACGAGCAGTACTTC.

This clonotype was detected many times. The CDR3 nucleotides read TGTGCCACCAGACGGGTGAACTCCTACAATGAGCAGTTCTTC. It translates to CATRRVNSYNEQFF. J is TRBJ2-1 and V is TRBV19; no clear D gene. Germline lookup yields CDR1 LNHDA and CDR2 SQIVND (reference sequence). Trimming cost V 10 bases and J 0 bases, with 13 bases left between them. CDR3 size: 14 residues.

This clonotype was seen ten or more times. The chain employs TRBV20-1 and TRBJ1-6; D might be TRBD1 (5 bases). The germline V and J ends were trimmed by 1 base and 7 bases, with 11 bases remaining between them. The CDR3 totals 14 residues. Per the germline V gene, CDR1 is DFQATT and CDR2 is SNEGSKA (reference sequence). The CDR3 DNA follows: TGCAGTGCTAGAGGTTTTGGGGGAAATTCACCCCTCCACTTT. The encoded protein is CSARGFGGNSPLHF.